The 21 T cell receptor beta chains listed next were all sequenced from one sample in a study of T cell responses to AZD1222 COVID-19 vaccine. Clones were read by immunoSEQ multiplex PCR, and TCRdb kept only the in-frame ones, dropping some. Of around 110,000 clones in the sample, 70% to 90% were seen once. The sequencing here drew on peripheral blood, taken on day 0 of AZD1222 vaccination. These receptor sequences come from an adult in good health.

CDR3 amino acids: CATSGVAGKETQYF. For the CDR3, the DNA is TGTGCCACCAGTGGGGTGGCAGGGAAAGAGACCCAGTACTTC. J is TRBJ2-5 and V is TRBV24-1, with D possibly matching TRBD1 (5 bases). The CDR3 spans 14 residues. Germline values: CDR1 KGHDR, CDR2 SFDVKD. The germline V and J ends were trimmed by 5 bases and 3 bases, with 12 bases remaining between them.

This clone was observed a single time. V is TRBV24-1 and J is TRBJ1-4; tentative D call: TRBD1 (5 bases). Germline V gives CDR1 KGHDR, CDR2 SFDVKD. V lost 4 bases to trimming and J lost 1 base, with 12 bases between them. The CDR3 has 16 amino acids. As DNA, the CDR3 is TGTGCCACCAGTGAGGGGACGGGTGGAACTAATGAAAAACTGTTTTTT. Translating gives CATSEGTGGTNEKLFF.

This chain connects TRBV18 to TRBJ1-3; D is ambiguous. V lost 2 bases to trimming and J lost 0 bases, with 14 bases between them. In germline, CDR1 is KGHSH, CDR2 LQKENI. The CDR3 consists of 17 residues. For the CDR3, the DNA is TGTGCCAGCTCACCAGGAGGACCGCTGAGCTCTGGAAACACCATATATTTT. Its translation is CASSPGGPLSSGNTIYF.

This chain links TRBV5-1 with TRBJ2-1; TRBD2 matches 7 bases. CDR3 length equals 16 residues. Germline V gene lookup returns CDR1 SGHRS and CDR2 YFSETQ. Trimming took 2 bases from V and 2 from J; bases not matched to a gene: 7. CDR3 sequence: CASSLGVAGPYNEQFF. CDR3 DNA sequence: TGCGCCAGCAGCTTAGGGGTAGCGGGCCCCTACAATGAGCAGTTCTTC. Using reference TRBV5-1 and TRBJ2-1 for the parts outside the CDR3, the full variable domain is KAGVTQTPRYLIKTRGQQVTLSCSPISGHRSVSWYQQTPGQGLQFLFEYFSETQRNKGNFPGRFSGRQFSNSRSEMNVSTLELGDSALYLCASSLGVAGPYNEQFFGPGTRLTVL.

This chain uses TRBV7-8 with TRBJ1-6; D not certain. Germline V lookup: CDR1 SGHVS, CDR2 FQNEAQ. V gave up 4 bases and J gave up 0 bases, with 10 bases separating them. The CDR3 extends over 16 amino acids. For the CDR3, the DNA is TGTGCCAGCAGCTGGACGCTTATCTCCTATAATTCACCCCTCCACTTT. This gives the protein CASSWTLISYNSPLHF.

The V call is TRBV15, the J call TRBJ2-7; D gene uncertain. Trimming shortened V by 1 base and J by 2 bases, and 9 bases separated the two germline ends. CDR3 length equals 14 residues. The germline V gene encodes CDR1 LNHNV and CDR2 YYDKDF (reference sequence). CDR3 protein: CATSRVVGTYEQYF. The CDR3 DNA sequence: TGTGCCACCAGCAGAGTTGTCGGTACCTACGAGCAGTACTTC.

This chain connects TRBV4-1 to TRBJ1-1, with D maybe TRBD1 (6 bases). Per the germline V gene, CDR1 is MGHRA and CDR2 is YSYEKL. There are 15 residues in the CDR3. With 5 bases removed from V and 4 bases from J, the gap between germline ends came to 17 bases. The CDR3 sequence: CASSERSGVGTEAFF. For the CDR3, the DNA is TGCGCCAGCAGCGAAAGGTCAGGGGTAGGCACTGAAGCTTTCTTT.

The chain uses TRBV3-1 (or the pseudogene TRBV3-2) and TRBJ1-1; D perhaps matches TRBD1 (5 bases). V lost 0 bases, J lost 4 bases, and 12 bases lay in between. The CDR3 totals 15 residues. Per the germline V gene, CDR1 is LGHDT and CDR2 is YNNKEL (reference sequence). The CDR3 DNA sequence: TGTGCCAGCAGCCAAGACGGGGGGTTTAGCACTGAAGCTTTCTTT. This gives the protein CASSQDGGFSTEAFF.

The J gene is TRBJ2-1, the V gene TRBV11-1; 9 nucleotides agree with TRBD1. Germline loops: CDR1 SGHAT, CDR2 FQDESV (reference sequence). V lost 8 bases and J lost 12; bases outside the gene matches: 17. The CDR3 covers 15 residues. CDR3 protein: CASGNRGRSLYGQFF. DNA of the CDR3: TGTGCCAGCGGAAACAGGGGGCGCAGTTTATACGGGCAGTTCTTC.

The V gene is TRBV5-1, the J gene TRBJ1-6, with no clear D. There are 16 residues in the CDR3. The V gene lost 1 base and the J gene lost 4 bases, with 12 bases spanning the gap. Germline assignment: CDR1 SGHRS and CDR2 YFSETQ. CDR3 loop: CASSLSSQQYNSPLHF. As DNA, the CDR3 is TGCGCCAGCAGCTTGAGTAGCCAACAGTATAATTCACCCCTCCACTTT.

The chain couples TRBV7-9 to TRBJ1-3, with 10 bases aligning to TRBD1. The CDR3 has 16 amino acids. The V segment lost 5 bases and the J segment 2 bases; nucleotides outside the gene matches: 6. The germline gives CDR1 SEHNR, CDR2 FQNEAQ (reference sequence). CDR3 DNA: TGTGCCAGCAGCCCGCGACAGGGGGCAACTGGAAACACCATATATTTT. Its protein product is CASSPRQGATGNTIYF.

The chain carries TRBV12-5 and TRBJ1-2; D not resolved. Germline V CDR1 and CDR2: LGHNT, FRNRAP. V lost 3 bases to trimming and J lost 1 base, with 6 bases between them. This CDR3 spans 13 amino acids. CDR3 sequence reads: CASGFEFNYGYTF. The CDR3 DNA sequence: TGTGCTAGTGGTTTTGAGTTTAACTATGGCTACACCTTC.

The rearrangement uses TRBV5-4 and TRBJ1-2; D possibly corresponds to TRBD1 (6 bases). The CDR3 spans 13 residues. The ends were cut back, 4 bases at V and 4 bases at J, with 11 bases in the middle. CDR1 SGHNT and CDR2 YYREEE come from the germline V gene (reference sequence). The CDR3 reads CASSPPDSYGYTF. CDR3 sequence (DNA): TGTGCCAGCAGCCCCCCGGACAGCTATGGCTACACCTTC.

The chain couples TRBV5-1 to TRBJ2-7, with a possible D match to TRBD1 (5 bases). Trimming removed 4 bases from V and 0 bases from J, with 14 bases in between. The germline CDR1 and CDR2 sequences are SGHRS and YFSETQ. CDR3 length: 15 amino acids. CDR3 DNA: TGCGCCAGCAGCCGCCGGTCGGACAACTCCTACGAGCAGTACTTC. Translating gives CASSRRSDNSYEQYF.

This clone appeared once. The chain links TRBV7-3 to TRBJ1-2, with D possibly matching TRBD1 (5 bases). The germline CDR1 and CDR2 sequences are SGHTA and FQGTGA. Trimming removed 3 bases at V and 4 bases at J, with 15 bases between. The CDR3 totals 15 residues. The CDR3 here is CASSFLGEVPYGYTF. The CDR3 DNA reads TGTGCCAGCAGCTTTCTAGGGGAGGTCCCCTATGGCTACACCTTC.

This sequence joins TRBV28 and TRBJ1-1; D gene uncertain. Germline V gives CDR1 MDHEN, CDR2 SYDVKM. This CDR3 spans 11 amino acids. The V gene lost 6 bases and the J gene lost 3 bases, with 5 bases spanning the gap. As DNA, the CDR3 is TGTGCCAGCAGGCTGGACACTGAAGCTTTCTTT. Encoded protein: CASRLDTEAFF.

This clone has more than one count but fewer than ten. The genes are TRBV7-3 and TRBJ1-6; D perhaps matches TRBD1 (5 bases). The CDR3 extends over 15 amino acids. In germline, CDR1 is SGHTA, CDR2 FQGTGA. V was pared by 0 bases and J by 10 bases, with 13 bases between. The chain's CDR3 is CASSLTGGERSPLHF. In DNA form, the CDR3 reads TGTGCCAGCAGCTTAACGGGGGGAGAGCGGTCACCCCTCCACTTT.

The chain uses TRBV7-2 and TRBJ1-2, with 8 bases matching TRBD1. V lost 7 bases, J lost 6 bases, and 13 bases stayed unmatched. Germline CDR1 and CDR2: SGHTA and FQGNSA. This CDR3 has 15 amino acids. CDR3 in DNA: TGTGCCAGCATTTCCGACAGGGGCTCGGCCAATGGCTACACCTTC. It codes for CASISDRGSANGYTF.

This clone was picked up one time. The rearrangement links TRBV28 to TRBJ1-6, with a weak D call TRBD1 (6 bases). Germline values: CDR1 MDHEN, CDR2 SYDVKM. The CDR3 consists of 15 residues. Trimming cost V 2 bases and J 7 bases, with 12 bases left between them. The CDR3 region has the DNA TGTGCCAGCAGTTTAGAACAGGGACAAAATTCACCCCTCCACTTT. Amino acids: CASSLEQGQNSPLHF.

The V and J genes are TRBV7-9 and TRBJ1-3; D perhaps matches TRBD1 (5 bases). This CDR3 comprises 15 residues. Germline assignment: CDR1 SEHNR and CDR2 FQNEAQ (reference sequence). V was shortened by 1 base and J by 1 base, with 8 bases between the two germline ends. CDR3 bases: TGTGCCAGCAGCTTAGTGGCAGGGTCTGGAAACACCATATATTTT. It translates to CASSLVAGSGNTIYF.

This chain uses TRBV6-5 with TRBJ2-4, with D possibly matching TRBD1 (6 bases). The CDR3 is 16 amino acids. Germline V gene lookup returns CDR1 MNHEY and CDR2 SVGAGI. Trimming took off 0 bases at V and 0 bases at J, with 9 bases between the two ends. CDR3 coding DNA: TGTGCCAGCAGTTACTCCTGGGACAAAGCCAAAAACATTCAGTACTTC. Encoded protein: CASSYSWDKAKNIQYF.